The present T cell receptor beta chain was sequenced within a study of cytomegalovirus exposure and HLA in healthy donors. Study-wide results and limits: TCR beta chains associated with HLA were, in a later analysis, more clonally expanded than equally common others. Presence/absence analyses assumed roughly uniform sequencing depth across donors. TCR beta V segments were, for the most part, productive about 87% or about 30% of the time in an earlier analysis. The investigators catalogued some 160 TCR beta chains as cytomegalovirus-associated.

Primers for the PCR totalled 60 Vbeta and 13 Jbeta. Sequencing was performed with immunoSEQ multiplex PCR; in TCRdb, only in-frame clones are kept and a portion is missing. The table records under 55,000 clones, roughly 75% of them present only once. V dropped 5 bases and J dropped 6; count of bases not matched to a gene: 5. The germline CDR1 and CDR2 sequences are MDHEN and SYDVKM. This CDR3 comprises 15 residues. To note about this clone: Its matching antigen is unknown.

This chain uses TRBV28 with TRBJ1-6, with 9 bases aligning to TRBD1. Sequencing input: PBMCs. This clonotype was sampled from a man aged 25-45 years in good health and CMV-seropositive. The CDR3 reads CASSQQGALNSPLHF. DNA for the CDR3: TGTGCCAGCAGTCAACAGGGGGCCCTTAATTCACCCCTCCACTTT.